The sequence of this T cell receptor (beta chain) was determined in a study of CD8+CD57+ T cells in acquired aplastic anemia. About the study: DNA from sorted CD4+ and CD8+ cells averaged approximately 3.2 ug.

The template used for profiling TCR beta VDJ and CDR3 was genomic DNA. TCRdb passed the reads through MiXCR, listing each CDR3 protein once. Seen here are 260,000 or so distinct CDR3 sequences, approximately 82% observed once, and the top ten hold about 41%. Looked up from germline, CDR1 is SGHNT and CDR2 is YYREEE (reference sequence). This CDR3 region has 13 residues. Trimming shortened V by 3 bases and J by 4 bases, and 9 bases separated the two germline ends. Whoever was chosen for sequencing had shown CD8+CD57+ cell expansion by flow cytometry. Each of the patients presented with severe acquired aplastic anemia.

This receptor was obtained from a human donor with aplastic anemia. Material: sorted CD4+, CD8+, or CD8+CD57+ T cells (not recorded which) from PBMCs. This chain uses TRBV5-4 with TRBJ2-3, with D perhaps matching TRBD1 (5 bases). DNA for the CDR3: TGTGCCAGCAGCTCCTGGACATCAGATACGCAGTATTTT. Protein sequence: CASSSWTSDTQYF.